This passage covers 21 T cell receptor beta chains from one sample sequenced in a study of cytomegalovirus exposure and HLA in healthy donors (dated by TCRdb to the late 2010s). Library method: the immunoSEQ multiplex PCR assay. For the multiplex PCR, a mixture combining 60 forward primers for TCR Vbeta segments and 13 reverse primers for TCR Jbeta segments was used. TCRdb's version of the immuneACCESS table is confined to in-frame rearrangements and falls short of the full clone set. An unresolved V gene accounts for under half of the shortfall where checked; the remainder is of unknown origin. The sample table includes about 110,000 clones. Roughly 3.6% of the sample is in the top ten clones. The specimen sequenced was PBMCs. All receptors derive from a man younger than 45 in good health and CMV-seronegative.

The V call is TRBV9, the J call TRBJ2-7; 9 positions agree with TRBD2. Germline CDR1 SGDLS, CDR2 YYNGEE. The V gene end was trimmed by 0 bases and the J gene end by 7 bases; junction bases not matched to a gene: 5. CDR3 length equals 14 residues. The CDR3 DNA sequence: TGTGCCAGCAGCGTAGGCGGGAGGGGCGTAGAGCAGTACTTC. It codes for CASSVGGRGVEQYF.

The CDR3 bases are TGTGCCAGCAGCGTCTTAGCGGGGGCTTACAATGAGCAGTTCTTC. Translation: CASSVLAGAYNEQFF. V usage is TRBV9 and J usage is TRBJ2-1; 9 bases line up with TRBD2. In germline, CDR1 is SGDLS, CDR2 YYNGEE. The CDR3 length is 15 residues. The junction had 4 bases not matched to a gene; V was cut back by 2 bases and J by 4 bases.

V is TRBV7-2 and J is TRBJ2-1; weak D call: TRBD1 (6 bases). V was pared by 2 bases and J by 6 bases, with 17 bases between. CDR1 is SGHTA and CDR2 is FQGNSA in the germline V gene. The length of the CDR3 is 16 residues. CDR3 region: CASSLMGARGVNEQFF. The CDR3 nucleotides are TGTGCCAGCAGCTTAATGGGGGCCAGGGGCGTCAATGAGCAGTTCTTC.

This sequence joins TRBV18 and TRBJ2-7; the match to TRBD1 covers 7 bases. The length of the CDR3 is 14 residues. From germline, CDR1 is KGHSH and CDR2 LQKENI. V lost 8 bases, J lost 0 bases, and 7 bases stayed unmatched. CDR3 sequence (DNA): TGTGCCAGCACTACAGGGGCTAGCTCCTACGAGCAGTACTTC. Protein product: CASTTGASSYEQYF.

The chain employs TRBV16 and TRBJ1-1, with D maybe TRBD1 (5 bases). The CDR3 extends over 15 amino acids. Deletions cut 3 bases from V and 5 bases from J, with 16 bases between. Per germline, CDR1 KGHSY and CDR2 FQNENV. The CDR3 region has the DNA TGTGCCAGCAGCCATCAAGGGGTGGTGGGAACTGAAGCTTTCTTT. Its translation is CASSHQGVVGTEAFF.

The genes are TRBV6-1 and TRBJ2-7, with a possible D match to TRBD1 (5 bases). V was cut by 2 bases and J by 6 bases, with 14 bases left in between. Germline V gene lookup returns CDR1 MNHNS and CDR2 SASEGT. This CDR3 is 14 amino acids long. CDR3 sequence reads: CASSELQGILEQYF. CDR3 coding DNA: TGTGCCAGCAGTGAACTCCAGGGTATCCTCGAGCAGTACTTC.

The chain couples TRBV16 to TRBJ2-3; TRBD1 is a possible D gene (6 bases). Trimming removed 4 bases from V and 2 bases from J, with 16 bases in between. The germline CDR1 and CDR2 sequences are KGHSY and FQNENV. The CDR3 is 16 amino acids. Here the CDR3 DNA reads TGTGCCAGCAGCCCGACCGCCAGACAGGTCACAGATACGCAGTATTTT. Its translation: CASSPTARQVTDTQYF.

The chain is built from TRBV5-1 and TRBJ2-7; D may be TRBD2 (5 bases). This CDR3 comprises 14 residues. V shed 4 bases and J shed 3 bases, with 14 bases lying between them. The V gene's germline CDR1 is SGHRS and CDR2 YFSETQ. CDR3 residues: CASSVEGGDYEQYF. The CDR3 DNA follows: TGCGCCAGCAGCGTCGAGGGCGGAGACTACGAGCAGTACTTC. The entire variable domain, with the rest obtained from reference TRBV5-1 and TRBJ2-7, is as follows: KAGVTQTPRYLIKTRGQQVTLSCSPISGHRSVSWYQQTPGQGLQFLFEYFSETQRNKGNFPGRFSGRQFSNSRSEMNVSTLELGDSALYLCASSVEGGDYEQYFGPGTRLTVT.

This chain links TRBV5-4 with TRBJ2-7; D is possibly TRBD1 (6 bases). The CDR3 has 14 residues. From germline, CDR1 is SGHNT and CDR2 YYREEE (reference sequence). V was pared by 4 bases and J by 6 bases, with 17 bases between. The CDR3 here is CASSRGTSPGEQYF. The CDR3 coding sequence is TGTGCCAGCAGCCGTGGGACATCCCCAGGCGAGCAGTACTTC. Combining the CDR3 with reference TRBV5-4 and TRBJ2-7 gives the whole variable domain ETGVTQSPTHLIKTRGQQVTLRCSSQSGHNTVSWYQQALGQGPQFIFQYYREEENGRGNFPPRFSGLQFPNYSSELNVNALELDDSALYLCASSRGTSPGEQYFGPGTRLTVT.

The rearrangement links TRBV7-8 to TRBJ1-1; weak D call: TRBD1 (5 bases). CDR1 SGHVS and CDR2 FQNEAQ come from the germline V gene. With 5 bases removed from V and 1 base from J, the gap between germline ends came to 8 bases. The CDR3 length is 13 residues. For the CDR3, the DNA is TGTGCCAGCAGCCAAGGACAGAACACTGAAGCTTTCTTT. Translated: CASSQGQNTEAFF.

The gene calls are TRBV28 and TRBJ2-7; D possibly corresponds to TRBD2 (5 bases). The germline CDR1 and CDR2 sequences are MDHEN and SYDVKM. V lost 9 bases and J lost 9, with 15 bases in between. The CDR3 is made up of 11 amino acids. This chain's CDR3 is CARYSAGRQYF. In nucleotides, the CDR3 is TGTGCCAGATACTCTGCGGGCAGGCAGTACTTC.

The gene calls are TRBV11-3 and TRBJ2-2; D ambiguous. The V end lost 5 bases, the J end lost 4 bases, and 11 bases lay between the germline ends. Germline lookup yields CDR1 SGHNT and CDR2 YENEEA. CDR3 length equals 14 residues. CDR3 sequence reads: CASSILTGTGELFF. DNA for the CDR3: TGTGCCAGCAGCATCTTGACTGGCACCGGGGAGCTGTTTTTT.

J is TRBJ2-1 and V is TRBV2; 11 bases fit TRBD2. The CDR3 loop spans 15 amino acids. Per germline, CDR1 SNHLY and CDR2 FYNNEI. With V trimmed by 6 bases and J by 5 bases, 6 bases remained unmatched. As DNA, the CDR3 is TGTGCCAGCAGCTTCCTAGCGGGGGGTCACAATGAGCAGTTCTTC. It specifies CASSFLAGGHNEQFF.

The chain couples TRBV5-1 to TRBJ1-2; D may be TRBD1 (6 bases). The CDR3 extends over 15 amino acids. V lost 3 bases to trimming and J lost 0 bases, with 12 bases between them. The V gene's germline CDR1 is SGHRS and CDR2 YFSETQ. CDR3: CASSYSGTPNYGYTF. In DNA, the CDR3 is TGCGCCAGCAGCTATTCCGGGACACCTAACTATGGCTACACCTTC. The full variable domain, rest sourced from reference TRBV5-1 and TRBJ1-2, is KAGVTQTPRYLIKTRGQQVTLSCSPISGHRSVSWYQQTPGQGLQFLFEYFSETQRNKGNFPGRFSGRQFSNSRSEMNVSTLELGDSALYLCASSYSGTPNYGYTFGSGTRLTVV.

V gene TRBV5-6 combines with J gene TRBJ2-7, with D maybe TRBD2 (5 bases). The CDR3 sequence is 14 residues long. In germline, CDR1 is SGHDT, CDR2 YYEEEE. The germline V and J ends were trimmed by 5 bases and 7 bases, with 19 bases remaining between them. CDR3 region: CASREHGGLEEQYF. The CDR3 DNA sequence: TGTGCCAGCAGAGAGCACGGAGGATTGGAGGAGCAGTACTTC.

V is TRBV5-1 and J is TRBJ1-3; possible D gene TRBD1, 6 bases. Germline V gene data show CDR1 as SGHRS and CDR2 as YFSETQ. Trimming shortened V by 4 bases and J by 0 bases, and 11 bases separated the two germline ends. This CDR3 has 15 amino acids. The CDR3 spells CASSAGQLSGNTIYF. CDR3 nucleotide sequence: TGCGCCAGCAGCGCCGGACAGCTCTCTGGAAACACCATATATTTT.

The chain carries TRBV27 and TRBJ1-2, with TRBD1 identical over 7 bases. The CDR3 sequence is 16 residues long. Losses at the gene ends were 6 bases for V and 6 bases for J; bases not matched to a gene: 16. Germline V gives CDR1 MNHEY, CDR2 SMNVEV (reference sequence). The CDR3 DNA reads as TGTGCCAGCAGCCGCAGACAGGGCCCTGAAGAGGATGGCTACACCTTC. Amino acid sequence: CASSRRQGPEEDGYTF.

CDR3 in amino acids: CAWRIQGGTGELFF. In DNA, the CDR3 is TGTGCCTGGAGGATACAGGGTGGCACCGGGGAGCTGTTTTTT. The rearrangement uses TRBV30 and TRBJ2-2, with a weak D call TRBD1 (6 bases). In germline, CDR1 is GTSNPN, CDR2 SVGIG (reference sequence). V was trimmed by 3 bases and J by 4 bases, leaving 12 bases between them. The CDR3 runs to 14 residues.

V usage is TRBV18 and J usage is TRBJ2-1, with unresolved D. V was pared by 0 bases and J by 6 bases, with 15 bases between. The CDR3 consists of 16 residues. Per germline, CDR1 KGHSH and CDR2 LQKENI. For the CDR3, the DNA is TGTGCCAGCTCACCACCCACGCTATCCGAATCCAATGAGCAGTTCTTC. Residues: CASSPPTLSESNEQFF.

The chain links TRBV18 to TRBJ1-1, with no clear D. V lost 4 bases to trimming and J lost 0 bases, with 9 bases between them. The CDR3 has 14 residues. CDR1 and CDR2 from the germline V gene are KGHSH and LQKENI. DNA of the CDR3: TGTGCCAGCTCACGCCTTCAGATGAACACTGAAGCTTTCTTT. Translating it yields CASSRLQMNTEAFF.

The chain combines TRBV28 with TRBJ1-1; the match to TRBD1 covers 7 bases. The CDR3 extends over 13 amino acids. Germline V gene lookup returns CDR1 MDHEN and CDR2 SYDVKM. V gave up 3 bases and J gave up 4 bases; unmatched junction bases: 2. In DNA, the CDR3 is TGTGCCAGCAGTTTCCAGGGGGGCACTGAAGCTTTCTTT. Its translation is CASSFQGGTEAFF.